These T cell receptor beta chains were read from a single sample in a study of cytomegalovirus exposure and HLA in healthy donors. Measured with immunoSEQ multiplex PCR; TCRdb has only the in-frame clones, and not every one. The table includes 180,000 or so clones, about four fifths detected once. The sample consisted of PBMCs. These receptors were collected from a female donor in good health and CMV-seronegative. Each CDR3 is given with its conserved first and last residue. D genes are given only for firm matches. Expanded clones get a size class; other rows say once, few or many, or leave the size out.

d_gene	v_gene	abundance	j_gene	CDR3nt	CDR3aa
TRBD2	TRBV27	.	TRBJ2-3	TGTGCCAGCAGTTCGGAGACTAGCGGGAGAGATACGCAGTATTTT	CASSSETSGRDTQYF
.	TRBV10-3	.	TRBJ2-7	TGTGCCATCTCCGGACAGAAAGATCCCTACGAGCAGTACTTC	CAISGQKDPYEQYF
.	TRBV29-1	.	TRBJ2-3	TGCAGCGTTGAAAAGACAGAGGGAGGAGATACGCAGTATTTT	CSVEKTEGGDTQYF
TRBD2	TRBV7-3	few	TRBJ2-1	TGTGCCAGCAGCCGTAGCGGGGGGCCCAGCAATGAGCAGTTCTTC	CASSRSGGPSNEQFF
.	TRBV9	.	TRBJ2-4	TGTGCCAGCAGCGTAGAGATTGAGGGGAGGAAGTACTTC	CASSVEIEGRKYF
.	TRBV25-1	.	TRBJ2-1	TGTGCCAGCAGTGCTCTGACAGCAGCCTCCTACAATGAGCAGTTCTTC	CASSALTAASYNEQFF
.	TRBV7-8	.	TRBJ1-2	TGTGCCAGCAGCCCGGGGTCGAGCTATGGCTACACCTTC	CASSPGSSYGYTF
TRBD2	TRBV2	.	TRBJ2-1	TGTGCCAGCAGTGAATTGGCGGGGGTTTTAAATGAGCAGTTCTTC	CASSELAGVLNEQFF
TRBD1	TRBV7-2	.	TRBJ1-1	TGTGCCAGCAGCCAGGGGGCGGGGGACACTGAAGCTTTCTTT	CASSQGAGDTEAFF
.	TRBV11-2	.	TRBJ2-3	TGTGCCAGCAGCTTAGCACGACACACAGATACGCAGTATTTT	CASSLARHTDTQYF
.	TRBV4-1	.	TRBJ1-5	TGCGCCAGCAGCCAACCCTTGGGGCCCGTAGGGCAGCCCCAGCATTTT	CASSQPLGPVGQPQHF
.	TRBV9	.	TRBJ2-1	TGTGCCAGCAGCGTATCACAGGGCACCTACAATGAGCAGTTCTTC	CASSVSQGTYNEQFF
.	TRBV21-1	.	TRBJ2-7	TGTGCCAGCAGCGCCCGAGGTGCACCCTACGAGCAGTACTTC	CASSARGAPYEQYF
TRBD2	TRBV28	.	TRBJ2-4	TGTGCCAGCAGTTCCCAACCGGGACTAGCGGGAGGGGGGGCCAAAAACATTCAGTACTTC	CASSSQPGLAGGGAKNIQYF
TRBD1	TRBV6-5	.	TRBJ2-1	TGTGCCAGCAGTTACACGACAGGGGTGAACTACAATGAGCAGTTCTTC	CASSYTTGVNYNEQFF
.	TRBV9	.	TRBJ2-1	TGTGCCAGCAGCGTTGGAGGGAACTCCTACAATGAGCAGTTCTTC	CASSVGGNSYNEQFF
.	TRBV7-2	few	TRBJ1-2	TGTGCCAGCAGCTTTAGACTCGGGGGGACGAACTATGGCTACACCTTC	CASSFRLGGTNYGYTF
.	TRBV15	.	TRBJ2-7	TGTGCCACCAGCGGACAAACCGCGGGGAGCTCCTACGAGCAGTACTTC	CATSGQTAGSSYEQYF
.	TRBV18	.	TRBJ1-3	TGTGCCAGCTCACCAGGGCTTGGAAACACCATATATTTT	CASSPGLGNTIYF
TRBD1	TRBV7-8	once	TRBJ2-1	TGTGCCAGCAGCAACGGACAGGTTCTTCCGTTCTTC	CASSNGQVLPFF
.	TRBV9	.	TRBJ2-3	TGTGCCAGCAGCGTAGCTCAGGACACTCAAACCCATTTT	CASSVAQDTQTHF
.	TRBV30	once	TRBJ1-4	TGTGCCTGGTGCGATGGCAGGGGAAATGAAAAACTGTTTTTT	CAWCDGRGNEKLFF
.	TRBV6-6	.	TRBJ2-7	TGTGCCAGCAGTTACTTCCAGGAGCAGTACTTC	CASSYFQEQYF
TRBD2	TRBV10-3	.	TRBJ2-2	TGTGCCATCGCCGCGGGGGGAGCGAACACCGGGGAGCTGTTTTTT	CAIAAGGANTGELFF
TRBD2	TRBV7-3	once	TRBJ2-7	TGTGCCAGCAGCTTAGACGGGGGGGCTACTTACGAGCAGTACTTC	CASSLDGGATYEQYF
.	TRBV2	once	TRBJ1-2	TGTGCCAGCACCCCTATGCACTATGGCTACACCTTC	CASTPMHYGYTF
.	TRBV9	few	TRBJ1-2	TGTGCCAGCAGCGTAGGTTCAGGGCTGGTGGGCTATGGCTACACCTTC	CASSVGSGLVGYGYTF
.	TRBV19	.	TRBJ1-1	TGTGCCAGTAGTTTCCTAGCGGCAGGACGAAGAATGGACACTGAAGCTTTCTTT	CASSFLAAGRRMDTEAFF
.	TRBV11-2	.	TRBJ2-7	TGTGCCAGCAGCTCATACACGTCCTACGAGCAGTACTTC	CASSSYTSYEQYF
.	TRBV27	.	TRBJ2-1	TGTGCCAGCAGTTTACGGCAGGGGAGTTACAATGAGCAGTTCTTC	CASSLRQGSYNEQFF
.	TRBV5-1	.	TRBJ1-2	TGCGCCAGCAGCTTGGGAGGGTTGTCTGGCTACACCTTC	CASSLGGLSGYTF
TRBD2	TRBV7-6	.	TRBJ2-3	TGTGCCAGCAGCTTAACCGGGACTAAAATAAGCACAGATACGCAGTATTTT	CASSLTGTKISTDTQYF
.	TRBV7-3	.	TRBJ1-1	TGTGCCAGCAGCTTGGGGAGGATGAACACTGAAGCTTTCTTT	CASSLGRMNTEAFF
TRBD2	TRBV30	once	TRBJ2-7	TGTGCCTGGAGTCGACTAGCGGGGGTCCCCTCCTACGAGCAGTACTTC	CAWSRLAGVPSYEQYF
TRBD1	TRBV5-1	.	TRBJ2-1	TGCGCCAGCAGCTTCAACCGGGACAGTAACAATGAGCAGTTCTTC	CASSFNRDSNNEQFF
.	TRBV11-2	.	TRBJ1-1	TGTGCCAGCAGCCCTACGAGAGGTCACACTGAAGCTTTCTTT	CASSPTRGHTEAFF
.	TRBV12-5	.	TRBJ1-1	TGTGCTAGTGGTTTGGCCGGTTCAATAACAGGGCGGGAGGCTGAAGCTTTCTTT	CASGLAGSITGREAEAFF
.	TRBV12-5	.	TRBJ2-1	TGTGCTAGTGGTTTGGTCGGCTCCTACAATGAGCAGTTCTTC	CASGLVGSYNEQFF
TRBD1	TRBV5-1	once	TRBJ2-1	TGCGCCAGCAGCTTCGACAGGGGGAGGAATGAGCAGTTCTTC	CASSFDRGRNEQFF
.	TRBV10-3	.	TRBJ2-1	TGTGCCATCAGTGAGGGGAGTTACAATGAGCAGTTCTTC	CAISEGSYNEQFF
.	TRBV11-2	.	TRBJ2-5	TGTGCCAGCACCCGGTATGAGACCCAGTACTTC	CASTRYETQYF
TRBD1	TRBV29-1	.	TRBJ1-4	TGCGGGTCAGGGGGCATTAATGAAAAACTGTTTTTT	CGSGGINEKLFF
TRBD1	TRBV6-5	.	TRBJ2-5	TGTGCCAGCAGTTCATGGACAGGAAGCCCCGGAGAGACCCAGTACTTC	CASSSWTGSPGETQYF
TRBD1	TRBV30	few	TRBJ1-2	TGTGCCTGGAGTTCCCGGGACAGGGTTGGGCGAGGCTACACCTTC	CAWSSRDRVGRGYTF
.	TRBV6-5	.	TRBJ1-2	TGTGCCAGCAGTCGTACCGACAGTAACTATGGCTACACCTTC	CASSRTDSNYGYTF
TRBD1	TRBV15	.	TRBJ1-5	TGTGCCACCAGCCCCGAGGGCCAGGGGGCCCCACCCGACAATCAGCCCCAGCATTTT	CATSPEGQGAPPDNQPQHF
.	TRBV4-2	.	TRBJ2-1	TGTGCCAGCAGCCAAGGCCAGGGCGGAAATGAGCAGTTCTTC	CASSQGQGGNEQFF
TRBD1	TRBV7-9	.	TRBJ1-2	TGTGCCAGCAGCTCGTTTTGGGGACAGGGCCTCCATGGCTACACCTTC	CASSSFWGQGLHGYTF
TRBD2	TRBV9	.	TRBJ2-3	TGTGCCAGCAGCGAAAAAGCGGGAGGTTTGACAGATACGCAGTATTTT	CASSEKAGGLTDTQYF
.	TRBV7-6	few	TRBJ1-5	TGTGCCAGCAGCTTGGCCATCACCAATCAGCCCCAGCATTTT	CASSLAITNQPQHF
.	TRBV2	.	TRBJ1-5	TGTGCCAGCAGGAGGACAGATAATAGCAATCAGCCCCAGCATTTT	CASRRTDNSNQPQHF
.	TRBV5-1	.	TRBJ1-6	TGCGCCAGCAGCTTGGATTCAAATTCACCCCTCCACTTT	CASSLDSNSPLHF
.	TRBV7-8	.	TRBJ2-1	TGTGCCAGCAGCTTAGGTGGCAGGGAGGGCCAGGGGAGAGGCAATGAGCAGTTCTTC	CASSLGGREGQGRGNEQFF
TRBD1	TRBV6-1	.	TRBJ1-2	TGTGCCAGCAGTGGGACAGGGAGGTTGGTCTATGGCTACACCTTC	CASSGTGRLVYGYTF
.	TRBV11-2	few	TRBJ2-7	TGTGCCAGCAGCGACTTCGGCGGGGGCCTTTCCTACGAGCAGTACTTC	CASSDFGGGLSYEQYF
.	TRBV5-1	.	TRBJ2-7	TGCGCCAGCAGCTTGGGCGCAGGAAACTCCTACGAGCAGTACTTC	CASSLGAGNSYEQYF
TRBD1	TRBV6-5	.	TRBJ1-2	TGTGCCAGCAGTTACGGGACAGGGTTTTCTGGCTACACCTTC	CASSYGTGFSGYTF
TRBD1	TRBV7-9	few	TRBJ1-2	TGTGCCAGCATCAATTCGACAGGGCAGAACTATGGCTACACCTTC	CASINSTGQNYGYTF